This T cell receptor beta chain was found in a study of radiation and T cells in renal cell carcinoma. V was clipped by 2 bases and J by 4 bases; unmatched bases: 10. The CDR3 sequence is 16 residues long. Germline V gene sequence: CDR1 SEHNR, CDR2 FQNEAQ (reference sequence). The repertoire was sequenced with immunoSEQ multiplex PCR; TCRdb's copy has only in-frame clones and lacks some. The sample contains around 130,000 clones, around four fifths of which appear only once. Sample time point: blood 2 weeks post-SBRT. Specified treatment: 15 Gy SBRT to primary tumor, nephrectomy 4 weeks later. The J gene is TRBJ2-5, the V gene TRBV7-9; 7 bases align to TRBD2. The sample here was blood, taken from a patient whose treatment included radiotherapy and nephrectomy. This TCR was sampled from a woman aged 60-75 years with renal cell carcinoma. The CDR3, as DNA: TGTGCCAGCAGCTTATCATGGGGCGGGGGAGGAGAGACCCAGTACTTC. This encodes CASSLSWGGGGETQYF.